Presented here are 22 T cell receptor beta chains from one specimen sequenced in a study of T cells in Graves' hyperthyroidism and ophthalmopathy. Amplification of TCR beta CDR3 regions used RNA as the template. A first-round RT-PCR of the TCR CDR3 used the HTBI primer set. MiXCR was run by TCRdb on the multiplex PCR reads, yielding one entry per CDR3 protein. The sample gives roughly 560,000 distinct CDR3 sequences, 14% to 15% of which show up once; roughly 4.5% is in the top ten. Source material: blood. The receptors originated from a middle-aged woman with Graves' ophthalmopathy.

This clonotype has a count of ten or more. In nucleotides, the CDR3 is TGTGCCAGCAGTCCCTGGGACAGGAGCGAGCAGTACTTC. Translating gives CASSPWDRSEQYF. The gene calls are TRBV6-2 or TRBV6-3 and TRBJ2-7; 8 bases match TRBD1. Germline V CDR1 and CDR2: MNHEY, SVGEGT. CDR3 length equals 13 residues. The V and J ends lost 5 bases and 6 bases, in that order; junction bases with no gene match: 6.

This clonotype was observed at least ten times. In DNA form, the CDR3 reads TGTGCCTGGGAGACAGGCTCAGGGGATCAGCCCCAGCATTTT. This sequence encodes CAWETGSGDQPQHF. The genes are TRBV30 and TRBJ1-5; the D gene is possibly TRBD1 (6 bases). Trimming shortened V by 5 bases and J by 5 bases, and 16 bases separated the two germline ends. The CDR3 spans 14 residues. The germline V gene has CDR1 GTSNPN and CDR2 SVGIG (reference sequence).

This clonotype was observed at least ten times. V and J are TRBV20-1 and TRBJ1-5; D ambiguous. Trimming pared 0 bases from V and 3 bases from J, leaving 9 bases between. This CDR3 has 14 amino acids. Germline loops: CDR1 DFQATT, CDR2 SNEGSKA (reference sequence). CDR3 protein: CSARDALLNQPQHF. The CDR3 DNA is TGCAGTGCTAGAGATGCACTTCTCAATCAGCCCCAGCATTTT.

This clonotype has a count of ten or more. The J gene is TRBJ2-7, the V gene TRBV6-1; 8 nucleotides align to TRBD2. The trim removed 0 bases at V and 2 bases at J, leaving 0 bases unmatched. The CDR3 extends over 14 amino acids. The germline gives CDR1 MNHNS, CDR2 SASEGT. In nucleotides, the CDR3 is TGTGCCAGCAGTGAAGCAGCGGGAGCCTACGAGCAGTACTTC. This sequence encodes CASSEAAGAYEQYF.

The DNA of the CDR3 is TGTGCCTGGAGTGTAGGTTTATCGGACACCGGGGAGCTGTTTTTT. Translated, it gives CAWSVGLSDTGELFF. The rearrangement links TRBV30 to TRBJ2-2; no firm D call. V was pared by 0 bases and J by 3 bases, with 11 bases between. Germline-derived CDR1 and CDR2 are GTSNPN and SVGIG (reference sequence). CDR3 length equals 15 residues.

This chain joins TRBV11-2 and TRBJ2-4; 7 bases fit TRBD2. Looked up from germline, CDR1 is SGHAT and CDR2 is FQNNGV. The CDR3 is 14 residues long. Germline trimming cut 1 base from V and 11 bases from J; bases unmatched to any gene: 8. The CDR3 nucleotides are TGTGCCAGCAGCTTAGTGGGGACTACCGTCGTTCAGTACTTC. Translating gives CASSLVGTTVVQYF.

The chain recombines TRBV3-1 with TRBJ2-7; 7 nucleotides align to TRBD2. Looked up from germline, CDR1 is LGHDT and CDR2 is YNNKEL (reference sequence). V dropped 4 bases and J dropped 1; count of bases not matched to a gene: 7. The CDR3 length is 15 residues. The CDR3 region has the DNA TGTGCCAGCAGCCTCAGAGCGGGACCTTCCTACGAGCAGTACTTC. Its translation: CASSLRAGPSYEQYF.

V is TRBV30 and J is TRBJ2-7; TRBD2 agrees at 7 bases. After removal of 4 bases from V and 5 bases from J, the junction contained 5 bases not matched to a gene. From germline, CDR1 is GTSNPN and CDR2 SVGIG (reference sequence). This CDR3 is 12 amino acids long. The chain's CDR3 is CAWKREANEQYF. The CDR3 coding sequence is TGTGCCTGGAAACGGGAGGCCAACGAGCAGTACTTC. Full variable domain (remainder filled in from reference TRBV30 and TRBJ2-7): SQTIHQWPATLVQPVGSPLSLECTVEGTSNPNLYWYRQAAGRGLQLLFYSVGIGQISSEVPQNLSASRPQDRQFILSSKKLLLSDSGFYLCAWKREANEQYFGPGTRLTVT.

This clonotype has a count of ten or more. The chain combines TRBV20-1 with TRBJ2-7, with TRBD2 matching over 9 bases. CDR1 is DFQATT and CDR2 is SNEGSKA in the germline V gene (reference sequence). This CDR3 contains 16 residues. V was pared by 3 bases and J by 4 bases, with 13 bases of the junction left unmatched. The CDR3 DNA sequence: TGCAGTGCTAGCGGGACAAGTAGCGGGAGATCGTACGAGCAGTACTTC. Protein: CSASGTSSGRSYEQYF.

J is TRBJ1-6 and V is TRBV6-1; D unclear. Germline loops: CDR1 MNHNS, CDR2 SASEGT. V lost 6 bases and J 3 bases, leaving 12 bases between the germline ends. The CDR3 covers 15 residues. The CDR3 region has the DNA TGTGCCAGCAGACTATCCGACGGCTATAATTCACCCCTCCACTTT. Protein: CASRLSDGYNSPLHF.

This clonotype was picked up many times. The genes are TRBV6-5 and TRBJ2-5; 9 nucleotides line up with TRBD2. This CDR3 has 16 amino acids. The V gene's germline CDR1 is MNHEY and CDR2 SVGAGI. Losses at the gene ends were 2 bases for V and 9 bases for J; bases not matched to a gene: 13. The CDR3 DNA sequence: TGTGCCAGCAGTTACGGGGTAGCGGGAGATTCCGGAGCCCAGTACTTC. This sequence encodes CASSYGVAGDSGAQYF.

This clonotype was counted ten times or more. The rearrangement uses TRBV6-1 and TRBJ2-7, with 12 bases matching TRBD1. V shed 4 bases, J shed 4 bases, and the junction held 5 bases outside the gene matches. The germline V gene has CDR1 MNHNS and CDR2 SASEGT. There are 15 residues in the CDR3. The DNA for the CDR3 is TGTGCCAGCAGTGTCCCGGGACAGGGGGCTTACGAGCAGTACTTC. Its protein product is CASSVPGQGAYEQYF.

This clonotype showed up many times. The V gene is TRBV11-2, the J gene TRBJ2-5; TRBD2 is a possible D gene (6 bases). CDR1 is SGHAT, CDR2 FQNNGV, per germline. V dropped 1 base and J dropped 4 bases, with 13 bases sitting between them. This CDR3 is built from 15 residues. This chain's CDR3 is CASSLARGSIETQYF. CDR3 nucleotides: TGTGCCAGCAGCTTAGCGCGGGGTTCGATAGAGACCCAGTACTTC.

Ten or more counts support this clonotype. The gene calls are TRBV12-3 or TRBV12-4 and TRBJ1-2, with 7 bases lining up with TRBD1. Trimming removed 7 bases from V and 3 bases from J; junction bases left unmatched: 11. The CDR3 sequence is 15 residues long. This CDR3 is CASTKRAGGDYGYTF. In nucleotides, the CDR3 is TGTGCCAGCACCAAAAGGGCAGGGGGAGACTATGGCTACACCTTC.

This clonotype was counted many times. The CDR3 loop is CASSNSVYGYTF. The CDR3 region has the DNA TGTGCCAGCAGCAACAGCGTATACGGCTACACCTTC. The chain is built from TRBV28 and TRBJ1-2; D is unclear. Germline CDR1 reads MDHEN; CDR2 reads SYDVKM. The CDR3 has 12 amino acids. The ends were cut back, 6 bases at V and 8 bases at J, with 13 bases in the middle.

The rearrangement joins TRBV6-2 or TRBV6-3 to TRBJ2-3, with D possibly TRBD2 on 7 matching bases. The germline V and J ends were trimmed by 0 bases and 2 bases, with 15 bases remaining between them. Germline V gene lookup returns CDR1 MNHEY and CDR2 SVGEGT. The CDR3 is 17 residues long. CDR3 amino acids: CASSYSLGGGLTDTQYF. CDR3 nucleotides: TGTGCCAGCAGTTACTCGCTAGGGGGAGGGCTCACAGATACGCAGTATTTT.

This clonotype has just one count. The gene calls are TRBV29-1 and TRBJ2-5; D not resolved. Germline V gene sequence: CDR1 SQVTM, CDR2 ANQGSEA. With 0 bases removed from V and 5 bases from J, the gap between germline ends came to 4 bases. This CDR3 has 11 amino acids. The CDR3 nucleotides read TGCAGCGTTGAAGATAGGGAGACCCAGTACTTC. As protein: CSVEDRETQYF.

The table lists this clonotype with many counts. The rearrangement uses TRBV6-5 and TRBJ2-7; D assignment may be TRBD1 or TRBD2 (6 bases each). The germline gives CDR1 MNHEY, CDR2 SVGAGI. The CDR3 spans 14 residues. The germline V and J ends were trimmed by 9 bases and 4 bases, with 19 bases remaining between them. CDR3 bases: TGTGCCAGTTCGACAGGCCCTGGGGGGTACGAGCAGTACTTC. It yields the protein CASSTGPGGYEQYF.

This clonotype was recorded at least ten times. This sequence joins TRBV28 and TRBJ1-2; D is unclear. The germline CDR1 and CDR2 sequences are MDHEN and SYDVKM. Between the trimmed V and J ends, which lost 7 bases and 8 bases, there was a span of 26 bases. This CDR3 region has 16 residues. As DNA, the CDR3 is TGTGCCAGCACCGAAAAGGGCTACATCGCTTTGGGCGGCTACACCTTC. As protein: CASTEKGYIALGGYTF.

V is TRBV28 and J is TRBJ1-2, with D perhaps matching TRBD1 (6 bases). CDR1 is MDHEN and CDR2 is SYDVKM in the germline V gene. Trimming cost V 7 bases and J 4 bases, with 19 bases left between them. The CDR3 loop spans 15 amino acids. The CDR3 region is CASTPPGQFPYGYTF. CDR3 in DNA: TGTGCCAGCACCCCACCCGGACAGTTTCCCTATGGCTACACCTTC.

This clonotype showed up many times. The DNA for the CDR3 is TGCAGTGCTAGTAGGGCGGAGATCACAGATACGCAGTATTTT. It specifies CSASRAEITDTQYF. V is TRBV20-1 and J is TRBJ2-3; D is uncertain. V was trimmed by 3 bases and J by 2 bases, leaving 12 bases between them. Germline V gene data show CDR1 as DFQATT and CDR2 as SNEGSKA (reference sequence). The CDR3 runs 14 residues.

This clonotype was observed many times. The V gene is TRBV28, the J gene TRBJ2-3; TRBD2 might be the D (6 bases). CDR1 is MDHEN, CDR2 SYDVKM, per germline. The V gene lost 1 base and the J gene lost 1 base, with 12 bases spanning the gap. The CDR3 is 16 amino acids. The CDR3 reads CASSLLGGEGTDTQYF. CDR3 nucleotides: TGTGCCAGCAGTTTATTGGGGGGAGAAGGCACAGATACGCAGTATTTT.